Listed below are T cell receptor beta chains from one sample, sequenced in a study of cytomegalovirus exposure and HLA in healthy donors. Clones were read by immunoSEQ multiplex PCR, and TCRdb kept only the in-frame ones, dropping some. The sample consists of about 200,000 clones, approximately 80% of them appearing once. Material: PBMCs. These receptor sequences come from a boy under 10 years old in good health and CMV-seronegative. Each CDR3 is given without its conserved first and last residue. The order of the fields is V gene, J gene, CDR3 protein.

TRBV27	TRBJ2-3	ASSSLAQADTQY
TRBV11-2	TRBJ2-7	ASSLGGGGEQY
TRBV7-2	TRBJ2-3	ASSISGTSWSDTQY
TRBV13	TRBJ2-5	ASSSYTDRGEGAVETQY
TRBV7-2	TRBJ2-2	ASSFPQTLATGELF
TRBV6-5	TRBJ2-5	ASSYSLAGGWETQY
TRBV5-1	TRBJ2-5	ASSPSTGEETQY
TRBV28	TRBJ1-5	ASSLANWANQPQH
TRBV13	TRBJ2-1	ASSAGAASGRMNEQF
TRBV5-4	TRBJ1-5	ASSFGGKEPQH
TRBV5-6	TRBJ1-1	ASKAANTEAF
TRBV7-2	TRBJ2-3	ASSLNGQGEDTQY
TRBV18	TRBJ2-7	ASSPVASSYEQY
TRBV10-1	TRBJ2-7	ASSQSGGLSEQY
TRBV15	TRBJ1-4	ATSRVRGQTNEKLF
TRBV19	TRBJ2-1	ASTLGGRSSYNEQL
TRBV5-4	TRBJ2-1	ASSSEGSGGREFYNEQF
TRBV5-6	TRBJ2-7	ASHRAYEQY
TRBV2	TRBJ2-3	ASSVGGGGTDTQY